This T cell receptor (beta chain) was sequenced in a study of shared clonotypes between healthy human individuals. Study-wide context: Those who served as donors were a couple of women and three men between the ages of 18 and 49. Each donor's CD8 memory used one plate, CD8 naive two, each CD4 subset three. Study outcomes and limitations: Though the depth was large, rarefaction showed that sorted-subset sequencing was incomplete. Investigators expected sequencing depth to affect clonotype sharing among donors.

The trim removed 4 bases at V and 9 bases at J, leaving 10 bases unmatched. Germline CDR1 SGHRS, CDR2 YFSETQ. The length of the CDR3 is 16 residues. On this clone: Its antigen is undetermined.

Data came from immunoSEQ multiplex PCR; TCRdb stores just in-frame clones and leaves some out. Here the sample spans a few million clones, 90% to 95% being singletons. Sequencing used naive CD4+ T cells from PBMCs. Subset described: CD45RA+ positively selected. The receptor was isolated from a man younger than 30 in good health. Some clones in this sample may be carry-over from other donors' samples. The chain joins TRBV5-1 to TRBJ2-1; 13 positions match TRBD2. This chain's CDR3 is CASSAILAGGPIEQFF. CDR3 sequence (DNA): TGCGCCAGCAGCGCAATACTAGCGGGAGGGCCCATTGAGCAGTTCTTC.